This passage covers 5 T cell receptor beta chains from one sample sequenced in a study of molecular identifiers for immune sequencing clone quantification (dated by TCRdb to 2016 to 2018). Libraries were prepared through PCR. Reads for this sample came from an Illumina HiSeq 4000. Clones were called with MiXCR by TCRdb after fastp trimmed the public reads at Q25, and only in-frame beta chains were retained. Rows are combined by CDR3 protein, so each entry shows the most common genes and DNA. The sample table holds about 640,000 distinct CDR3 sequences, of which 15% to 20% were seen once. About 0.9% of the sample comes from the top ten. Source material: naive CD8+ T cells from blood, with Jurkat cell RNA spiked in. The cell subset or site label for this specimen denotes: FACS-sorted CD8+CD4-CCR7+CD45RA+ naive T cells. These receptors originate from a human donor in good health. Some libraries in this study had Jurkat cell RNA spiked in.

In regard to this clonotype: Just one base apart from a much larger clone, this may be a read error. This chain connects TRBV4-3 to TRBJ2-7; tentatively, D is TRBD2 (6 bases). Germline CDR1 LGHNA, CDR2 YSLEER. There are 16 residues in the CDR3. V was clipped by 0 bases and J by 1 base, with 13 bases between them. CDR3 bases: TGCGCCAGCAGCCAAGATGTGGTGGGGACTTCCTACGAGCAGTACTTC. As protein: CASSQDVVGTSYEQYF.

A remark on this clonotype: Just one base apart from a much larger clone, this may be a read error. The final CDR3 position lacks the conserved phenylalanine or tryptophan, pointing to a likely read error. The rearrangement links TRBV5-6 to TRBJ1-5; D is unclear. V was pared by 4 bases and J by 6 bases, with 17 bases between. Germline V lookup: CDR1 SGHDT, CDR2 YYEEEE. The CDR3 totals 15 residues. In nucleotides, the CDR3 is TGTGCCAGCAGCAGCGGCCCTGGGAACGGTCAGCCCCAGCATCTT. This gives the protein CASSSGPGNGQPQHL.

This clonotype was seen at least ten times. The chain couples TRBV19 to TRBJ1-5; possible D gene TRBD1, 6 bases. The V end was cut by 1 base, the J end by 4 bases, with 11 bases between. The germline V gene has CDR1 LNHDA and CDR2 SQIVND (reference sequence). The CDR3 is made up of 15 amino acids. This CDR3 is CASSIARQGNQPQHF. The CDR3 DNA sequence: TGTGCCAGTAGTATAGCCCGGCAGGGGAATCAGCCCCAGCATTTT.

The gene calls are TRBV7-2 and TRBJ2-2, with 8 bases fitting TRBD2. The CDR3 totals 17 residues. The V segment lost 1 base and the J segment 4 bases; nucleotides outside the gene matches: 8. Germline V gives CDR1 SGHTA, CDR2 FQGNSA. The CDR3 region is CASSLDSTSGATGELFF. The CDR3 bases are TGTGCCAGCAGCTTAGACAGCACTAGCGGAGCCACCGGGGAGCTGTTTTTT.

At least ten counts were recorded for this clonotype. The chain's CDR3 is CASRWGTGANVLTF. The CDR3 DNA follows: TGTGCCAGCAGATGGGGAACCGGAGCCAACGTCCTGACTTTC. The chain combines TRBV5-4 with TRBJ2-6, with no clear D. Germline assignment: CDR1 SGHNT and CDR2 YYREEE (reference sequence). The CDR3 consists of 14 residues. V gave up 5 bases and J gave up 7 bases, with 13 bases separating them.